This T cell receptor (beta chain) was identified during a study of T-cell reconstitution after alpha-beta-depleted transplantation in children. This clonotype was picked up a small number of times. Its target is not known. It was with unique molecular identifiers that the TCRbeta library was prepared. TCRdb redid the calling of the PCR reads with MiXCR, one entry per CDR3 protein. The sample yields approximately 300,000 distinct CDR3 sequences, 11% seen once. General study findings and limits: Surviving recipient T cells and thymic progenitors accounted for the high day-60 TCRbeta diversity observed in some patients. Several hundred expanded graft clones reportedly were the source of alpha-beta T cells about two months after transplant. From newly produced T cells came most of the T-cell counts and diversity one year after transplant.

Germline values: CDR1 SNHLY, CDR2 FYNNEI. V lost 7 bases and J lost 4, with 17 bases in between. The CDR3 totals 14 residues. This sample comprised peripheral blood, obtained 180 days after TCRalphabeta/CD19-depleted stem cell transplant. The source is a male patient aged 2 to 9 who had a stem cell transplant for chronic granulomatous disease, so the T cells may come from the graft donor. The rearrangement links TRBV2 to TRBJ2-7, with D perhaps matching TRBD1 or TRBD2 (5 bases each). The CDR3 DNA reads TGTGCCAGCAAGGGGAACGGGAATAATTACGAGCAGTACTTC. Encoded protein: CASKGNGNNYEQYF.